This T cell receptor (beta chain) was identified during a study of T cell changes during pregnancy in multiple sclerosis. CDR3 length equals 17 residues. Trimming removed 6 bases from V and 4 bases from J, with 25 bases in between. The germline gives CDR1 MDHEN, CDR2 SYDVKM. Method: immunoSEQ multiplex PCR; TCRdb's copy keeps in-frame clones and lacks some. The sample carries roughly 51,000 clones, 85% to 95% recorded once. Sequences were derived from CD8+ T cells from peripheral blood mononuclear cells, sampled before pregnancy. V and J are TRBV28 and TRBJ2-7, with D possibly TRBD1 on 6 matching bases. The receptor was derived from a female donor with multiple sclerosis, enrolled in a pregnancy study. CDR3: CASSAGISRGVVYEQYF. Here the CDR3 DNA reads TGTGCCAGCAGCGCCGGGATCTCCAGGGGCGTCGTTTACGAGCAGTACTTC.